The rows below give T cell receptor beta chains drawn from one sample of a study of beta chain features in type 1 diabetes. TCRdb's copy holds only in-frame clones and misses some; the assay was immunoSEQ multiplex PCR. The sample lists under 250,000 clones, roughly 13% occurring once. Sequencing was done on a sample of naive CD4+ T cells from blood. These receptors all stem from a woman between 40 and 50 years old in good health. Each CDR3 is given with its conserved first and last residue. D genes are given only for firm matches. Clone size is not always given. Where it is, it says once, few, many or a class for expanded clones.

>TRBV11-2|few|NA|TRBJ2-1
CASSLVPEQFF
TGTGCCAGCAGCTTAGTTCCAGAGCAGTTCTTC
>TRBV11-2|NA|TRBD2|TRBJ2-7
CASSTSRTSGGGYEQYF
TGTGCCAGCAGCACGAGCCGGACTAGCGGGGGTGGTTACGAGCAGTACTTC
>TRBV2|few|TRBD1|TRBJ1-4
CASRGTETEKLFF
TGTGCCAGCAGGGGGACAGAGACTGAAAAACTGTTTTTT
>TRBV12-5|few|NA|TRBJ1-5
CASGPDQPQHF
TGTGCTAGTGGTCCCGATCAGCCCCAGCATTTT
>TRBV9|NA|NA|TRBJ2-1
CASSQGVAEQFF
TGTGCCAGCAGCCAAGGGGTCGCCGAGCAGTTCTTC
>TRBV11-2|NA|NA|TRBJ2-7
CASSRGPYEQYF
TGTGCCAGCAGCCGCGGCCCCTACGAGCAGTACTTC
>TRBV7-9|few|TRBD1|TRBJ1-1
CASSLFGQGAKNTEAFF
TGTGCCAGCAGCTTATTTGGGCAGGGGGCGAAGAACACTGAAGCTTTCTTT
>TRBV4-1|once|NA|TRBJ1-6
CASSQPGLGNSPLHF
TGCGCCAGCAGCCAACCGGGATTAGGGAATTCACCCCTCCACTTT
>TRBV7-6|once|NA|TRBJ1-5
CASSLRERQPQHF
TGTGCCAGCAGCTTACGGGAACGCCAGCCCCAGCATTTT
>TRBV7-8|few|TRBD2|TRBJ2-7
CASSLRTRNYEQYF
TGTGCCAGCAGCTTGAGGACTAGGAACTACGAGCAGTACTTC